The sequence of this T cell receptor (beta chain) was determined in a study of T-cell memory formation after mild COVID-19. On the study more broadly: TCR clusters mostly belonged to single donors.

Trimming cost V 9 bases and J 0 bases; bases outside gene matches: 10. The length of the CDR3 is 17 residues. From germline, CDR1 is SGHRS and CDR2 YFSETQ. As concerns this clonotype: Its antigen is currently unknown.

TCRdb fed the 5' RACE reads into MiXCR, producing one record per CDR3 protein. Of 100,000 to 150,000 distinct CDR3 sequences listed, about 18% were seen once; the top ten hold around 4.8%. Study-wide findings and caveats: Mainly CM and EM harbored the contracting CD4+ clones; mainly EMRA harbored the CD8+ ones. Contracting clones from day 15 to 85 showed balanced CD4/CD8; later expanders favored CD4+.

Material: PBMCs or a T cell subset sorted from them (not recorded which). The sequence came from a man aged 18-30 years who had mild COVID-19 (a few samples of this study predate the infection). Cell type and time point are not known. The chain is built from TRBV5-1 and TRBJ2-6; 9 nucleotides match TRBD1. Here the CDR3 reads CANQDRGPFSGANVLTF. In DNA form, the CDR3 reads TGCGCCAACCAGGACAGGGGCCCTTTCTCTGGGGCCAACGTCCTGACTTTC.